This T cell receptor (beta chain) was recovered during a study of post-analysis software for immune sequencing data. The study's findings and limits: Roughly five TRBV segments appeared more often in patients than in controls, and TRBV5-6, TRBV5-1 and TRBV20-1 were among these.

Worth noting for this clonotype: What it recognizes is unknown.

Every TCR beta cDNA library bore unique molecular identifiers. TCRdb independently ran MiXCR on the PCR reads; one entry per CDR3 protein. The sample has fewer than 850,000 distinct CDR3 sequences, 30% seen once; the top ten hold approximately 0.6%. Trimming removed 4 bases from V and 7 bases from J; junction bases left unmatched: 10. There are 15 residues in the CDR3. Germline loops: CDR1 SEHNR, CDR2 FQNEAQ (reference sequence). This chain uses TRBV7-9 with TRBJ2-5; TRBD1 matches at 9 bases. This TCR was sampled from a girl aged 5-17 years with multiple sclerosis. Sequences were obtained from blood. This chain's CDR3 is CASSSHRGRTGTQYF. The CDR3, as DNA: TGTGCCAGCAGCTCGCACAGGGGGCGGACAGGGACCCAGTACTTC.